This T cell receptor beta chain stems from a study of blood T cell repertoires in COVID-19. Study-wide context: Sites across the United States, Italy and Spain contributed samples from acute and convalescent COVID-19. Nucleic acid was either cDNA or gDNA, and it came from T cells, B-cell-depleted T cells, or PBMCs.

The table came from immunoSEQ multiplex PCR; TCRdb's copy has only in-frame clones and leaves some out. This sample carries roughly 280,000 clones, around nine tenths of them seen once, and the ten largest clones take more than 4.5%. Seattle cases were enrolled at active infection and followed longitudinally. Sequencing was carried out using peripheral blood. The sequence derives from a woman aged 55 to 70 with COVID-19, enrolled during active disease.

The CDR3 bases are TGTGCCAGCAGTCTCGAGGGGGACACCGGGGAGCTGTTTTTT. Amino acids: CASSLEGDTGELFF. V usage is TRBV28 and J usage is TRBJ2-2; maybe TRBD1 (6 bases). CDR1 and CDR2 (germline): MDHEN, SYDVKM. V gave up 5 bases and J gave up 3 bases, with 10 bases separating them. The CDR3 has 14 amino acids.